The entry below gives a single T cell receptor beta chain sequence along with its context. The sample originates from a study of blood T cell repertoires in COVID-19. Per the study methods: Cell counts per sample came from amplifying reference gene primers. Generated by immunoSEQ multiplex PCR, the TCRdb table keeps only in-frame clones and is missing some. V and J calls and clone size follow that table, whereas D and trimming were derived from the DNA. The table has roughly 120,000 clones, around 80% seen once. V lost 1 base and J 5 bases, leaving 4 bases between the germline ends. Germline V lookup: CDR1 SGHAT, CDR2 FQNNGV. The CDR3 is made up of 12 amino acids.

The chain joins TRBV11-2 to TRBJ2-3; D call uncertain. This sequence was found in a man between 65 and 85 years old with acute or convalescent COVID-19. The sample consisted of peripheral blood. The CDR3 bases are TGTGCCAGCAGCTTAGGCAGAGATACGCAGTATTTT. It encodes CASSLGRDTQYF.